This T cell receptor beta chain was retrieved from a study of cytomegalovirus exposure and HLA in healthy donors. Regarding the study as a whole: Further analysis was carried out later, and it showed several of the most significant clusters appearing linked to common viral pathogens. Several V segments, TRBV6-2 and TRBV6-3 among them, could not be told apart and were dropped. As immune exposure information, only CMV serostatus was available. Being productive about 87% or about 30% of the time was typical of most TCR beta V segments in an earlier analysis.

The ends lost 1 base at V and 4 bases at J; junction bases unmatched: 5. Germline V lookup: CDR1 SGHRS, CDR2 YFSETQ. The CDR3 length is 15 residues. Points on this clone: Its antigen remains unknown.

PCR employed 60 Vbeta and 13 Jbeta primers. The method was immunoSEQ multiplex PCR; TCRdb's version includes in-frame clones alone and lacks a portion of them. The data hold fewer than 250,000 clones, with about 89% observed a single time. The sequenced sample consisted of PBMCs. This sequence was found in a man under 40 in good health and CMV-seronegative. The rearrangement uses TRBV5-1 and TRBJ2-7; 10 bases fit TRBD1. CDR3 DNA sequence: TGCGCCAGCAGCTTGAACCCGGACAGGGGGTACGAGCAGTACTTC. This gives the protein CASSLNPDRGYEQYF.